This T cell receptor beta chain was sequenced for a study of blood T cells in healthy people across ages. Findings and caveats of the study: Estimated diversity that came from one million T cells was considered an underestimate. The long-lived group displayed more naive CD4+ cells, plus higher diversity, than the aged donors did.

Researchers report isolating at least 6 million PBMCs per sample. Alongside a J-beta primer mix, a sample-barcoded 5' primer served in a second PCR lasting roughly 7 to 11 cycles. Paired-end reads containing CDR3 totaled no fewer than 3 million for each sample. MiXCR, applied by TCRdb to the 5' RACE reads, yields one record per CDR3 protein. The table has roughly 800,000 distinct CDR3 sequences, 30% to 45% seen once. This clonotype appeared a few times. The antigen is not known. V lost 6 bases and J lost 2, with 17 bases in between. Germline V gene lookup returns CDR1 DFQATT and CDR2 SNEGSKA (reference sequence). This CDR3 is 15 amino acids long.

This chain uses TRBV20-1 with TRBJ2-1; D possibly corresponds to TRBD2 (6 bases). The TCR comes from a man aged 18 to 30 in good health. The sample taken for sequencing was blood. The CDR3 DNA reads TGCAGTGCCCCGGAAAAGGGGAGGCCCTACAATGAGCAGTTCTTC. Its protein is CSAPEKGRPYNEQFF.